The T cell receptor beta chain under discussion was sequenced for a study of OX40 agonist ivuxolimab in advanced cancers. Turning to the study itself: Patients were dosed intravenously with ivuxolimab at 0.01 to 10 mg/kg every 2 weeks.

Only in-frame clones appear in the TCRdb table, and some are missing; sequencing was by immunoSEQ multiplex PCR. The data hold about 64,000 clones, with roughly 80% observed a single time. Trimming left V 4 bases short and J 7 bases short, with 13 bases between. The CDR3 runs to 14 residues. Germline CDR1 is MNHEY and CDR2 is SMNVEV (reference sequence). This clone has more than one count but fewer than ten. Sequenced material: CD4+ or CD8+ T cells sorted from blood, taken in a trial of the OX40 agonist ivuxolimab. The V gene is TRBV27, the J gene TRBJ1-4; D might be TRBD1 (6 bases). The clonotype was recovered from an adult with an advanced solid tumor such as melanoma, head and neck, liver or kidney cancer. This chain's CDR3 is CASSWGRGSEKLFF. The CDR3 DNA is TGTGCCAGCAGTTGGGGCAGGGGAAGTGAAAAACTGTTTTTT.